This T cell receptor (beta chain) originates from a study of blood T cells in healthy people across ages. Germline CDR1 and CDR2: SQVTM and ANQGSEA. Germline trimming cut 6 bases from V and 2 bases from J; bases unmatched to any gene: 6. This CDR3 contains 13 residues. Then a second PCR, running roughly 6 to 12 cycles, was carried out with a sample-barcoded 5' primer and a J-beta primer mix. In TCRdb, the 5' RACE reads were re-called with MiXCR into one record per CDR3 protein. The data contain 1,500,000 or so distinct CDR3 sequences, almost 60% of them singletons. The chain couples TRBV29-1 to TRBJ1-2, with 7 bases fitting TRBD1. Sequenced input: blood. This sequence originates from a man aged 18 to 29 in good health. CDR3 region: CSVRQGVNYGYTF. The CDR3 region has the DNA TGCAGCGTCCGACAGGGCGTGAACTATGGCTACACCTTC.